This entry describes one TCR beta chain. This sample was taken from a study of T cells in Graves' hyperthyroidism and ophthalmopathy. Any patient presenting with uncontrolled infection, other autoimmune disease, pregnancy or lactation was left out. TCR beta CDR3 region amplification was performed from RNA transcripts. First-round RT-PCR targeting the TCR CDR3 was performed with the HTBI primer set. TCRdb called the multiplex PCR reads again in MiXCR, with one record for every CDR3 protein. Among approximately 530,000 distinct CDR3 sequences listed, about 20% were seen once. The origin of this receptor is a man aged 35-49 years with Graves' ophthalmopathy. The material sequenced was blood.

The CDR3 reads CASSAGWGETNTGELFF. CDR3 in DNA: TGTGCCAGCAGCGCCGGATGGGGGGAGACGAACACCGGGGAGCTGTTTTTT. The V call is TRBV13, the J call TRBJ2-2; D possibly corresponds to TRBD2 (6 bases). V was trimmed by 5 bases and J by 0 bases, leaving 16 bases between them. Germline V gene sequence: CDR1 PRHDT, CDR2 FYEKMQ (reference sequence). This CDR3 is built from 17 residues.